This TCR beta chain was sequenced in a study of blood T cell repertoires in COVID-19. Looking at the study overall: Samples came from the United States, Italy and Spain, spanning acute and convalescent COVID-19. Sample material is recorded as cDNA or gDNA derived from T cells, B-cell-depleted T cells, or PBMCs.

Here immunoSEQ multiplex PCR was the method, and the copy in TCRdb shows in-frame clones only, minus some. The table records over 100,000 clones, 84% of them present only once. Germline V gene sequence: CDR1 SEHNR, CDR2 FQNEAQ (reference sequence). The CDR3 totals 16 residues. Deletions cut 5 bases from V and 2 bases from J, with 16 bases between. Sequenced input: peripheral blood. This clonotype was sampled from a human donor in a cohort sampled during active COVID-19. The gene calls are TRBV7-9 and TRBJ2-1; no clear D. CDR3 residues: CASSPSSHGPYNEQFF. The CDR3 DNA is TGTGCCAGCAGCCCCTCATCTCATGGGCCCTACAATGAGCAGTTCTTC.